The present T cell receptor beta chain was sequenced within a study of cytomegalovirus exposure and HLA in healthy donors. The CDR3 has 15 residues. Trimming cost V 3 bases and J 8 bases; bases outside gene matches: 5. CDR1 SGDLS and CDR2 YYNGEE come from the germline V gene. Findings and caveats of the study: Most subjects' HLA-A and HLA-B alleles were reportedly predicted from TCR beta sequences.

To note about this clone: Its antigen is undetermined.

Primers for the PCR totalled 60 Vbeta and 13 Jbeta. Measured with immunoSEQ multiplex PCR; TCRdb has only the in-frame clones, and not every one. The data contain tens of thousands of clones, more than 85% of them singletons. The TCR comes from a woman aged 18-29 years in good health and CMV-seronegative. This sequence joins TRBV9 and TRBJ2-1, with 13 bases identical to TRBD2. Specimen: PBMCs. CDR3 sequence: CASSAGTSGKDEQFF. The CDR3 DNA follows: TGTGCCAGCAGCGCGGGGACTAGCGGGAAGGATGAGCAGTTCTTC. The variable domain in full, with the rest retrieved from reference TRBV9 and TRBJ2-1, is DSGVTQTPKHLITATGQRVTLRCSPRSGDLSVYWYQQSLDQGLQFLIQYYNGEERAKGNILERFSAQQFPDLHSELNLSSLELGDSALYFCASSAGTSGKDEQFFGPGTRLTVL.